This T cell receptor beta chain originates from a study of T-cell memory formation after mild COVID-19. In the study overall: Among the donors, TCR clusters were largely specific to each donor. Findings and limits, study-wide: Contracting CD4+ clones lay largely in CM and EM, with CD8+ ones residing in EMRA. Clones that shrank (day 15 to 85) were balanced CD4/CD8, whereas later expanders leaned CD4+. Clones from the second wave (peaking day 37) had unconfirmed SARS-CoV-2 specificity.

Concerning this clonotype: The antigen is unknown.

The germline gives CDR1 SGHDT, CDR2 YYEEEE. V dropped 3 bases and J dropped 0 bases, with 19 bases sitting between them. The CDR3 consists of 18 residues. Via MiXCR, TCRdb re-called the 5' RACE reads, giving one row per CDR3 protein. The sample records about 400,000 distinct CDR3 sequences, 20% to 30% being singletons. The J gene is TRBJ2-1, the V gene TRBV5-6; D gene uncertain. Sequenced sample: PBMCs or a T cell subset sorted from them (not recorded which). The sequence was obtained from an adult woman who had mild COVID-19 (a few samples of this study predate the infection). Cell type and time point are not known. The CDR3 coding sequence is TGTGCCAGCAGCTCCCTTTCTAGGCTGCATTCCTCCTACAATGAGCAGTTCTTC. This sequence encodes CASSSLSRLHSSYNEQFF.